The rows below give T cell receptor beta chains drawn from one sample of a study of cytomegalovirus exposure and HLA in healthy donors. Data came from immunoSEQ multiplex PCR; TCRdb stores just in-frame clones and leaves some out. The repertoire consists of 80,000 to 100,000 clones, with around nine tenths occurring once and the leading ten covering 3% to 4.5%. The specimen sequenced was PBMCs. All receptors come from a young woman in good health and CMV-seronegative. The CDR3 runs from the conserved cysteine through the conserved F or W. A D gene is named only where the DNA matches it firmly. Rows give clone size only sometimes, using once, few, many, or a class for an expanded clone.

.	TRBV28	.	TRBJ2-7	CASSLPSQVSSYEQYF	TGTGCCAGCAGTTTACCCTCACAGGTCAGCTCCTACGAGCAGTACTTC
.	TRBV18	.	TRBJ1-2	CASSPVFRVDIGYTF	TGTGCCAGCTCACCTGTGTTCAGGGTAGATATTGGCTACACCTTC
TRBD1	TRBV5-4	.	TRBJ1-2	CASSSRREGAHGYTF	TGTGCCAGCAGCTCCCGGCGTGAGGGGGCCCATGGCTACACCTTC
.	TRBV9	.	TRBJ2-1	CASSDRGAGEQFF	TGTGCCAGCAGCGACCGGGGGGCGGGGGAGCAGTTCTTC
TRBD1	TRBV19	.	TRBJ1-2	CASSMDRGMYGYTF	TGTGCCAGTAGTATGGACAGGGGAATGTATGGCTACACCTTC
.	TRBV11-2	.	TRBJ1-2	CASSLDRGLGYTF	TGTGCCAGCAGCTTAGACAGGGGACTAGGCTACACCTTC
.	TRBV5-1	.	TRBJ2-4	CASSLRTEQAKNIQYF	TGCGCCAGCAGCTTGAGGACAGAACAAGCCAAAAACATTCAGTACTTC
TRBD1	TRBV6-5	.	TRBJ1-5	CASSPLDRGDQPQHF	TGTGCCAGCAGTCCTTTGGACAGGGGAGATCAGCCCCAGCATTTT
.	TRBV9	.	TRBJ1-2	CASSGADSANYGYTF	TGTGCCAGCAGCGGAGCGGACAGCGCTAACTATGGCTACACCTTC
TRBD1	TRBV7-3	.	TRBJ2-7	CASSLTGGITHEQYF	TGTGCCAGCAGCCTAACAGGGGGCATCACTCACGAGCAGTACTTC
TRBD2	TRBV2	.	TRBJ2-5	CASSAGRSSLAEETQYF	TGTGCCAGCAGTGCCGGTAGGTCCTCGCTAGCGGAAGAGACCCAGTACTTC
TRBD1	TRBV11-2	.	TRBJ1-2	CASSSLTPDRGHGYTF	TGTGCCAGCAGCTCCCTAACCCCGGACAGGGGGCATGGCTACACCTTC
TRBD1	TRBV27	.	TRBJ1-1	CASTLRAGTGATEAFF	TGTGCCAGCACCCTACGGGCCGGGACAGGGGCGACTGAAGCTTTCTTT
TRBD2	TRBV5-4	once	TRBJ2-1	CASSNSGGAYNEQFF	TGTGCCAGCAGCAATAGCGGGGGTGCTTACAATGAGCAGTTCTTC
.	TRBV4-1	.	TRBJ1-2	CASSPTMDTLEGYTF	TGCGCCAGCAGTCCTACCATGGACACGCTTGAAGGCTACACCTTC
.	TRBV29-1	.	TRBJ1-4	CSVEDQPRLNEKLFF	TGCAGCGTTGAAGATCAGCCCAGACTGAATGAAAAACTGTTTTTT
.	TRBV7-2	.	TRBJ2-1	CASSLEGGAIHNEQFF	TGTGCCAGCAGCTTAGAAGGGGGGGCCATTCACAATGAGCAGTTCTTC
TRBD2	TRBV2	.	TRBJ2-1	CASMLTRGDEQFF	TGTGCCAGCATGTTAACCCGGGGGGATGAGCAGTTCTTC
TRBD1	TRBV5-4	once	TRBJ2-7	CASSLEGTGVGQYF	TGTGCCAGCAGCTTGGAGGGGACAGGGGTGGGGCAGTACTTC
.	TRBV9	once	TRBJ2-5	CASSPVSLSETQYF	TGTGCCAGCAGCCCCGTTAGTCTGAGCGAGACCCAGTACTTC
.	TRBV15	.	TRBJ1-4	CATSRDRGGNEKLFF	TGTGCCACCAGCAGAGATCGGGGAGGTAATGAAAAACTGTTTTTT
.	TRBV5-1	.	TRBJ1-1	CASGSLVSDTEAFF	TGCGCCAGCGGATCTCTAGTTAGTGACACTGAAGCTTTCTTT
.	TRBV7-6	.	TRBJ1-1	CASSLGGRDTEAFF	TGTGCCAGCAGCTTGGGCGGCAGGGACACTGAAGCTTTCTTT
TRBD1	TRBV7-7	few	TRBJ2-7	CASSFGTGGAYEQYF	TGTGCTAGCAGCTTCGGGACAGGGGGGGCCTACGAGCAGTACTTC
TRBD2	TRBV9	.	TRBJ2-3	CASSVAGGGATDTQYF	TGTGCCAGCAGCGTAGCCGGCGGGGGGGCAACAGATACGCAGTATTTT
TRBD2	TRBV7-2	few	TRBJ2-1	CASSSTRLAENNEQFF	TGTGCCAGCAGCTCGACCCGACTAGCGGAGAACAATGAGCAGTTCTTC
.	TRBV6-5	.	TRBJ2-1	CASSRIRGRGDEQFF	TGTGCCAGCAGCCGGATAAGGGGGAGGGGGGATGAGCAGTTCTTC
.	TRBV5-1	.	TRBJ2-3	CASSLTGVGATDTQYF	TGCGCCAGCAGCTTGACTGGAGTTGGTGCCACAGATACGCAGTATTTT
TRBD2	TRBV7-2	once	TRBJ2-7	CASSPGGAGSREQYF	TGTGCCAGCAGCCCTGGGGGAGCGGGAAGCAGGGAGCAGTACTTC
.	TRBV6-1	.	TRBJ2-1	CASSEASFNEQFF	TGTGCCAGCAGTGAAGCTAGCTTCAATGAGCAGTTCTTC
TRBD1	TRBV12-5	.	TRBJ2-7	CASVPHPGTGISYEQYF	TGTGCTAGTGTTCCTCACCCCGGGACAGGGATTTCCTACGAGCAGTACTTC
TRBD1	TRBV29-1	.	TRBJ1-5	CSAADRENQPQHF	TGCAGCGCTGCCGACAGGGAGAATCAGCCCCAGCATTTT
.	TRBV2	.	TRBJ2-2	CASREVRNTGELFF	TGTGCCAGCAGGGAGGTCCGGAACACCGGGGAGCTGTTTTTT
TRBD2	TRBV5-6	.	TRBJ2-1	CASSFFLGTSGGNEQFF	TGTGCCAGCAGCTTCTTTCTTGGGACTAGCGGGGGGAATGAGCAGTTCTTC
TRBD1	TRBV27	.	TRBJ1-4	CASRALTGTGDSTNEKLFF	TGTGCCAGCAGAGCTCTTACCGGGACAGGGGATTCCACTAATGAAAAACTGTTTTTT
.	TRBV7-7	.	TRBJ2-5	CASSPRRGSGETQYF	TGTGCCAGCAGCCCGAGAAGGGGGTCGGGGGAGACCCAGTACTTC
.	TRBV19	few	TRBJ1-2	CATAAGGSYGYTF	TGTGCCACCGCCGCTGGGGGGTCCTATGGCTACACCTTC
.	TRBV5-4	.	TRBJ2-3	CASRSGGTDTQYF	TGTGCCAGCAGATCCGGGGGCACAGATACGCAGTATTTT
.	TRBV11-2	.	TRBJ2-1	CASSSYPGRVNEQFF	TGTGCCAGCAGCTCCTATCCAGGTAGAGTGAATGAGCAGTTCTTC
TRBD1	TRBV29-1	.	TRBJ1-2	CSVEAGVGTGGAYYGYTF	TGCAGCGTTGAAGCGGGGGTTGGGACAGGGGGCGCCTACTATGGCTACACCTTC
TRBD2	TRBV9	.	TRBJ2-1	CASSVSGGAGNEQFF	TGTGCCAGCAGCGTAAGCGGGGGGGCTGGAAATGAGCAGTTCTTC
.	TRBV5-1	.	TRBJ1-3	CASSLEGPSSGNTIYF	TGCGCCAGCAGCTTAGAGGGCCCCAGCTCTGGAAACACCATATATTTT
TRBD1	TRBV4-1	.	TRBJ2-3	CASSPLTDRGPYF	TGCGCCAGCAGCCCCCTTACGGACAGGGGTCCCTATTTT
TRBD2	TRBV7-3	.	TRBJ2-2	CASSSGRVAGELFF	TGTGCCAGCAGTAGCGGGAGGGTGGCCGGGGAGCTGTTTTTT
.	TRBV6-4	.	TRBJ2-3	CASSDSYAGRTDTQYF	TGTGCCAGCAGTGACTCATACGCGGGACGCACAGATACGCAGTATTTT
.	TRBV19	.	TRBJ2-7	CASSLDSSYEQYF	TGTGCCAGTAGCTTGGACAGTTCCTACGAGCAGTACTTC
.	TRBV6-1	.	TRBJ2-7	CASSTPGTYPYEQYF	TGTGCCAGCAGTACCCCCGGGACATACCCCTACGAGCAGTACTTC
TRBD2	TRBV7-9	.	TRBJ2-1	CASSFSGGAADEQFF	TGTGCCAGCAGCTTCAGCGGGGGGGCAGCGGATGAGCAGTTCTTC
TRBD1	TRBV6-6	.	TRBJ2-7	CASSYDGDRVYEQYF	TGTGCCAGCAGTTACGACGGGGACAGGGTCTACGAGCAGTACTTC
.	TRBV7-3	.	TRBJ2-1	CASSLTATPGEQFF	TGTGCCAGCAGCTTAACCGCGACTCCGGGTGAGCAGTTCTTC
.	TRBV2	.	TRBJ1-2	CASSERPPLGYTF	TGTGCCAGCAGTGAGAGGCCGCCCCTGGGCTACACCTTC
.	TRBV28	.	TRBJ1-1	CASRGHTNTEAFF	TGTGCCAGCAGGGGACATACGAACACTGAAGCTTTCTTT
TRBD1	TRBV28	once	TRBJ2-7	CASSSPTGEYEQYF	TGTGCCAGCAGTTCCCCGACAGGGGAGTACGAGCAGTACTTC
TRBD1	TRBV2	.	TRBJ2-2	CASDRGNTGELFF	TGTGCCAGCGACAGGGGGAACACCGGGGAGCTGTTTTTT
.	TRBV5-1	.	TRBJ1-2	CASSFRVGDGYTF	TGCGCCAGCAGCTTCAGGGTAGGGGATGGCTACACCTTC
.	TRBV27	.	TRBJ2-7	CASSSPGATSSYEQYF	TGTGCCAGCAGTTCGCCTGGGGCGACAAGCTCCTACGAGCAGTACTTC
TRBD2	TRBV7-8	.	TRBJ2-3	CASSRRGGVGNTDTQYF	TGTGCCAGCAGCCGGCGGGGGGGCGTGGGGAACACAGATACGCAGTATTTT
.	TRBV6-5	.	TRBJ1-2	CASSSQPGVNYGYTF	TGTGCCAGCAGTTCACAACCGGGAGTCAACTATGGCTACACCTTC
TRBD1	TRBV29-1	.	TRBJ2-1	CSVARTGGNEQFF	TGCAGCGTTGCACGGACAGGGGGCAATGAGCAGTTCTTC
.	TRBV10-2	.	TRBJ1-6	CASSDRGNNSPLHF	TGCGCCAGCAGTGACAGGGGTAACAATTCACCCCTCCACTTT